The source of this T cell receptor beta chain is a study of vaccination and CD4 T cells after COVID-19. With respect to this clonotype: The antigen is not known.

Documented treatment: roughly 10-day PBMC culture with coronavirus spike peptide pools or control peptides (ViraFEST assay). CDR3 size: 17 residues. The V gene's germline CDR1 is DFQATT and CDR2 SNEGSKA (reference sequence). Trimming took 0 bases from V and 6 from J; bases not matched to a gene: 12. The Oncomine TCR Beta short-read assay was applied to DNA of cultured CD4+ T cells. MiXCR, run by TCRdb on the PCR reads, gives a single entry per CDR3 protein. Of some 19,000 distinct CDR3 sequences listed, less than 50% are singletons. The receptor was isolated from a human donor with COVID-19. The material sequenced was cultured CD4+ T cells from blood. The chain couples TRBV20-1 to TRBJ2-4, with 9 positions matching TRBD1. CDR3 sequence reads: CSARDGEQGALTNIQYF. The CDR3 DNA follows: TGCAGTGCTAGAGATGGCGAACAGGGGGCCCTAACAAACATTCAGTACTTC.